A selection of T cell receptor beta chains follows, all from one sample in a study of molecular identifiers for immune sequencing clone quantification. TCRdb independently ran MiXCR on the PCR reads; one entry per CDR3 protein. The sample holds about 630,000 distinct CDR3 sequences, about 25% seen once. Sequencing input: naive CD8+ T cells from blood, with Jurkat cell RNA spiked in. The receptors here all came from a human donor in good health. Some libraries in this study had Jurkat cell RNA spiked in. Both conserved end residues are part of each CDR3. Fields, in order: V gene, J gene, clone size, D gene, CDR3 protein, CDR3 DNA. D genes are given only for firm matches. Size is stated for part of the rows, as once, few or many counts, or as a class when the clone is expanded.

V gene: TRBV20-1; J gene: TRBJ2-7; clone size: few; D gene: .; CDR3 protein: CSARDVASYEQYF; CDR3 DNA: TGCAGTGCTAGAGATGTCGCTAGTTACGAGCAGTACTTC
V gene: TRBV29-1; J gene: TRBJ2-5; clone size: few; D gene: .; CDR3 protein: CSVRISQETQYF; CDR3 DNA: TGCAGCGTGAGGATTAGTCAAGAGACCCAGTACTTC
V gene: TRBV29-1; J gene: TRBJ1-2; clone size: many; D gene: TRBD1; CDR3 protein: CSVAPGAGGDQGYTF; CDR3 DNA: TGCAGCGTTGCCCCAGGGGCAGGGGGCGATCAAGGCTACACCTTC
V gene: TRBV2; J gene: TRBJ2-7; clone size: many; D gene: .; CDR3 protein: CASAGNSYEQYF; CDR3 DNA: TGTGCCAGCGCGGGGAACTCCTACGAGCAGTACTTC
V gene: TRBV12-5; J gene: TRBJ2-4; clone size: many; D gene: TRBD1; CDR3 protein: CASGLSGQGANIQYF; CDR3 DNA: TGTGCTAGTGGTTTATCCGGACAGGGGGCTAACATTCAGTACTTC
V gene: TRBV12-3/TRBV12-4; J gene: TRBJ1-1; clone size: many; D gene: TRBD1; CDR3 protein: CASSTGQGVNTEAFF; CDR3 DNA: TGTGCCAGCAGTACGGGACAGGGGGTAAACACTGAAGCTTTCTTT
V gene: TRBV11-2; J gene: TRBJ2-3; clone size: .; D gene: TRBD1; CDR3 protein: CASSSLPGGTAKRPPTDTQYF; CDR3 DNA: TGTGCCAGCAGCTCCCTTCCGGGTGGGACAGCGAAACGCCCCCCCACAGATACGCAGTATTTT
V gene: TRBV13; J gene: TRBJ1-1; clone size: many; D gene: TRBD1; CDR3 protein: CASDLRMGQGVTTEAFF; CDR3 DNA: TGTGCCAGCGATTTGAGAATGGGACAGGGGGTGACCACTGAAGCTTTCTTT
V gene: TRBV27; J gene: TRBJ2-1; clone size: many; D gene: TRBD2; CDR3 protein: CASSPSRGAGGYNEQFF; CDR3 DNA: TGTGCCAGCAGTCCATCCCGAGGAGCGGGAGGGTACAATGAGCAGTTCTTC
V gene: TRBV6-1; J gene: TRBJ2-5; clone size: .; D gene: .; CDR3 protein: CASIGVGETQYF; CDR3 DNA: TGTGCCAGCATAGGCGTGGGGGAGACCCAGTACTTC
V gene: TRBV24-1; J gene: TRBJ2-1; clone size: many; D gene: TRBD2; CDR3 protein: CATSDSGTSGGPYNEQFF; CDR3 DNA: TGTGCCACCAGTGATTCCGGGACTAGCGGGGGCCCCTACAATGAGCAGTTCTTC
V gene: TRBV7-9; J gene: TRBJ2-3; clone size: many; D gene: TRBD2; CDR3 protein: CASSSPPSGSTDTQYF; CDR3 DNA: TGTGCCAGCAGCTCCCCCCCTAGCGGGAGCACAGATACGCAGTATTTT
V gene: TRBV2; J gene: TRBJ2-7; clone size: .; D gene: .; CDR3 protein: CASTPSIEQYF; CDR3 DNA: TGTGCCAGCACCCCTAGTATCGAGCAGTACTTC
V gene: TRBV5-1; J gene: TRBJ1-1; clone size: .; D gene: .; CDR3 protein: CASSLYAGGTDTEAFF; CDR3 DNA: TGCGCCAGCAGCTTGTACGCCGGGGGGACGGACACTGAAGCTTTCTTT
V gene: TRBV19; J gene: TRBJ2-1; clone size: .; D gene: TRBD2; CDR3 protein: CASSIIRGSINEQFF; CDR3 DNA: TGTGCCAGTAGTATCATTCGCGGGAGCATTAATGAGCAGTTCTTC
V gene: TRBV9; J gene: TRBJ2-7; clone size: .; D gene: TRBD2; CDR3 protein: CASSHGTGGSRSYEQYF; CDR3 DNA: TGTGCCAGCAGCCACGGTACTGGCGGGAGTCGGAGCTACGAGCAGTACTTC
V gene: TRBV6-5; J gene: TRBJ2-5; clone size: many; D gene: .; CDR3 protein: CASTELSGETQYF; CDR3 DNA: TGTGCCAGCACCGAACTGAGCGGAGAGACCCAGTACTTC
V gene: TRBV6-2/TRBV6-3; J gene: TRBJ2-7; clone size: few; D gene: TRBD2; CDR3 protein: CASSILAGGPYEQYF; CDR3 DNA: TGTGCCAGCAGTATCCTAGCGGGAGGACCCTACGAGCAGTACTTC
V gene: TRBV4-3; J gene: TRBJ1-2; clone size: .; D gene: TRBD1; CDR3 protein: CASSQDPTTGDGGYTF; CDR3 DNA: TGCGCCAGCAGCCAAGATCCAACGACAGGGGATGGGGGCTACACCTTC
V gene: TRBV4-1; J gene: TRBJ2-7; clone size: many; D gene: .; CDR3 protein: CASSQDSGVYEQYF; CDR3 DNA: TGCGCCAGCAGCCAAGATTCAGGGGTCTACGAGCAGTACTTC
V gene: TRBV10-3; J gene: TRBJ2-3; clone size: .; D gene: .; CDR3 protein: CAISDPPRGDTQYF; CDR3 DNA: TGTGCCATCAGTGATCCCCCTAGAGGAGATACGCAGTATTTT
V gene: TRBV27; J gene: TRBJ1-6; clone size: .; D gene: TRBD1; CDR3 protein: CASSWDRSSYNSPLHF; CDR3 DNA: TGTGCCAGCAGCTGGGACAGAAGCTCCTATAATTCACCCCTCCACTTT
V gene: TRBV4-1; J gene: TRBJ1-5; clone size: many; D gene: .; CDR3 protein: CASSQGQSYSNQPQHF; CDR3 DNA: TGCGCCAGCAGCCAAGGCCAGTCATATAGCAATCAGCCCCAGCATTTT
V gene: TRBV27; J gene: TRBJ2-2; clone size: .; D gene: .; CDR3 protein: CASSPIHTGELFF; CDR3 DNA: TGTGCCAGCAGCCCGATACACACCGGGGAGCTGTTTTTT
V gene: TRBV29-1; J gene: TRBJ1-2; clone size: many; D gene: TRBD1; CDR3 protein: CSGRSGTGSGYGYTF; CDR3 DNA: TGCAGCGGGCGGTCGGGGACAGGTAGTGGCTATGGCTACACCTTC
V gene: TRBV6-2/TRBV6-3; J gene: TRBJ2-5; clone size: many; D gene: TRBD1; CDR3 protein: CASSLLTGTAKETQYF; CDR3 DNA: TGTGCCAGCAGCCTCTTGACCGGGACAGCGAAAGAGACCCAGTACTTC
V gene: TRBV9; J gene: TRBJ1-2; clone size: .; D gene: .; CDR3 protein: CASSVGGGSYGYTF; CDR3 DNA: TGTGCCAGCAGCGTTGGGGGCGGCTCCTATGGCTACACCTTC
V gene: TRBV29-1; J gene: TRBJ1-4; clone size: many; D gene: .; CDR3 protein: CSVSRGNEKLFF; CDR3 DNA: TGCAGCGTATCCAGGGGTAATGAAAAACTGTTTTTT
V gene: TRBV19; J gene: TRBJ2-7; clone size: .; D gene: .; CDR3 protein: CASSTPGHPLGEQYF; CDR3 DNA: TGTGCCAGTAGTACTCCGGGACATCCCCTGGGCGAGCAGTACTTC
V gene: TRBV13; J gene: TRBJ2-4; clone size: many; D gene: TRBD1; CDR3 protein: CASSFNRGSGAKNIQYF; CDR3 DNA: TGTGCCAGCAGCTTTAACAGGGGTTCGGGCGCCAAAAACATTCAGTACTTC
V gene: TRBV28; J gene: TRBJ2-7; clone size: many; D gene: .; CDR3 protein: CASSPISVGLFYEQYF; CDR3 DNA: TGTGCCAGCAGTCCCATATCAGTGGGACTGTTCTACGAGCAGTACTTC
V gene: TRBV29-1; J gene: TRBJ2-1; clone size: few; D gene: TRBD2; CDR3 protein: CSVESPGGEQFF; CDR3 DNA: TGCAGCGTTGAATCGCCGGGAGGTGAGCAGTTCTTC